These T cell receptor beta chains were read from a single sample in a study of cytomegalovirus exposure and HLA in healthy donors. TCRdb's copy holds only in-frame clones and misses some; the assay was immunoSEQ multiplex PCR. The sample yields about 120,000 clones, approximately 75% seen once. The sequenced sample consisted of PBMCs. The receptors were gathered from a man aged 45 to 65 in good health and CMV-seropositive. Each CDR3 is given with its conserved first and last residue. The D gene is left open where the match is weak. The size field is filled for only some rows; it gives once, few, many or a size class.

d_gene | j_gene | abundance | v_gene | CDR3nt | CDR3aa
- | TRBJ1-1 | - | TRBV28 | TGTGCCAGCAGTTTTAATCGGGCAGGGATGAGGACTGAAGCTTTCTTT | CASSFNRAGMRTEAFF
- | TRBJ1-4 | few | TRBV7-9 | TGTGCCAGCAGCTTAGTGTCCGTTTCGGAAAAACTGTTTTTT | CASSLVSVSEKLFF
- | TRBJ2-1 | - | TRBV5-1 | TGCGCCAGTAGGTTTAGCGGAAACAATGAGCAGTTCTTC | CASRFSGNNEQFF
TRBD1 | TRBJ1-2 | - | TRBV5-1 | TGCGCCAGCAGCTTGGGGCAGACAGGGGATGGCTACACCTTC | CASSLGQTGDGYTF
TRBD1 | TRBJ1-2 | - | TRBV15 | TGTGCCACCAGCAGAGATCCTGACAGGGTGGAGGGCTACACCTTC | CATSRDPDRVEGYTF
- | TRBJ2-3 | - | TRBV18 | TGTGCCAGCTCACCATGGGAGAAAACAGATACGCAGTATTTT | CASSPWEKTDTQYF
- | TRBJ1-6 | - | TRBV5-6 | TGTGCCAGCAGCTTGTCAGGGCTAGGTTCACCCCTCCACTTT | CASSLSGLGSPLHF
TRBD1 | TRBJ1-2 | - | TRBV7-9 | TGTGCCAGCAGCCATGACAGGGGATCAGGCTACACCTTC | CASSHDRGSGYTF
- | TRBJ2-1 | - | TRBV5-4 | TGTGCCAGCAGCGTGACAAGCAATGAGCAGTTCTTC | CASSVTSNEQFF
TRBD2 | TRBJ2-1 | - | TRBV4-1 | TGCGCCAGCAATCGGGGACTAGCGGGAAGCAATGAGCAGTTCTTC | CASNRGLAGSNEQFF
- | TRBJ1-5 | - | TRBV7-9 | TGTGCCAGCAGCTTAGAGTCGGCGGGGAATCAGCCCCAGCATTTT | CASSLESAGNQPQHF
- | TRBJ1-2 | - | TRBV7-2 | TGTGCCAGCAGCCGGACAACAACGAGAGGCTACACCTTC | CASSRTTTRGYTF
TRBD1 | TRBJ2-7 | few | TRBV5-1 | TGCGCCAGCAGCTTGGGGGACAGGGGGTCGGGAGAGCAGTACTTC | CASSLGDRGSGEQYF
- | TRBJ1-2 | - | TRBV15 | TGTGCCACCAGCAGAGATCTGATGGGGGACTCGGGCTACACCTTC | CATSRDLMGDSGYTF
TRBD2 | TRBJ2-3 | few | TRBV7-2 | TGTGCCAGCAGCTTCCTATCTAGCGGCCGCACAGATACGCAGTATTTT | CASSFLSSGRTDTQYF
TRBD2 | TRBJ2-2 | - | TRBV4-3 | TGCGCCAGCAGCCAAGTCCCAAAACTAGCGGGAGGCGCGAACACCGGGGAGCTGTTTTTT | CASSQVPKLAGGANTGELFF
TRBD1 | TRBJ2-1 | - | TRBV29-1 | TGCAGCGTTGACAGGGGGCCCTACAATGAGCAGTTCTTC | CSVDRGPYNEQFF
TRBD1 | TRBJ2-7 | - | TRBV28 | TGTGCCAGCACCGTAAGGGGGCCCCACGAGCAGTACTTC | CASTVRGPHEQYF
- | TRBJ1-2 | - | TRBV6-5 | TGTGCCAGCACCCAGGGAGGGGATGGCTACACCTTC | CASTQGGDGYTF
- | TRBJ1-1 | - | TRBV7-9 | TGTGCCAGCAGCCTCAGGGGCCCGAACACTGAAGCTTTCTTT | CASSLRGPNTEAFF
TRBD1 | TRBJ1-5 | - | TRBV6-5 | TGTGCCAGCAGCCCCGCCGGGACAGGCCCTCAGCCCCAGCATTTT | CASSPAGTGPQPQHF
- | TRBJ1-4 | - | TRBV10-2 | TGCGCCAGCACCCCATGGGGCACCCGAAAGGAAAAACTGTTTTTT | CASTPWGTRKEKLFF
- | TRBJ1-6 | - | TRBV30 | TGTGCCTGGGGTCACACAGGGAATTCACCCCTCCACTTT | CAWGHTGNSPLHF
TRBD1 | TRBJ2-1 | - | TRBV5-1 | TGCGCCAGCAGCTTGGCGGCCCCCGGGACAGGGTTCTACAATGAGCAGTTCTTC | CASSLAAPGTGFYNEQFF
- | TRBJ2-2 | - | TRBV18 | TGTGCCAGCTCACCCCTGATTACTTCAGGGAACACCGGGGAGCTGTTTTTT | CASSPLITSGNTGELFF
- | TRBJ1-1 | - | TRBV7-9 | TGTGCCAGCAGCATAGACGACAGGCCGAACACTGAAGCTTTCTTT | CASSIDDRPNTEAFF
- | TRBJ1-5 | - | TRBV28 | TGTGCCAGCAGTATTCCACAGGCCAATAGCAATCAGCCCCAGCATTTT | CASSIPQANSNQPQHF
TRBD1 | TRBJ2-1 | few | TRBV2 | TGTGCCAGTCCGGGACAGGGAAGGCAGTTCTTC | CASPGQGRQFF
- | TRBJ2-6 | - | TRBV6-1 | TGTGCCAGCACTTTAAGCCTCTCTGGGGCCAACGTCCTGACTTTC | CASTLSLSGANVLTF
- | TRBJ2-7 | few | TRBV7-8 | TGTGCCAGCAGCCATCGGCGCGCGGTTTCCTACGAGCAGTACTTC | CASSHRRAVSYEQYF
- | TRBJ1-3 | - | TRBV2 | TGTGCCAGCAGTGTTAGGGAGATCTCTGGAAACACCATATATTTT | CASSVREISGNTIYF
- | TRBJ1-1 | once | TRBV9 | TGTGCCAGCAGCGTAGCGGGGAACACTGAAGCTTTCTTT | CASSVAGNTEAFF
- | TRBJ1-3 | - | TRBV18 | TGTGCCAGCCGACAAGACTCTGGAAACACCATATATTTT | CASRQDSGNTIYF
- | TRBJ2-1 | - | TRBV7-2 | TGTGCCAGCAGCTTGGGGAGAGTCGGGACTCCTCTCTTC | CASSLGRVGTPLF
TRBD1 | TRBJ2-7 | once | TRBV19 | TGTGCCAGTAGTATAGTGGGACAGGGGCGTTACGAGCAGTACTTC | CASSIVGQGRYEQYF
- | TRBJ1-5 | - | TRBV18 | TGTGCCAGCTCACCACCGGGCCCCACCCCCAATCAGCCCCAGCATTTT | CASSPPGPTPNQPQHF
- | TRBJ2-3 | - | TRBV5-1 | TGCGCCAGCAGCTACCAGCTAGGGGGTACAGATACGCAGTATTTT | CASSYQLGGTDTQYF
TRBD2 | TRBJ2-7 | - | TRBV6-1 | TGTGCCAGCAGTATAGCGGGAGCGATCTCCTACGAGCAGTACTTC | CASSIAGAISYEQYF
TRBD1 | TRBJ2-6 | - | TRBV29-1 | TGCAGCGTTGAGATCGGGCGGGGACAGGGCAAGGCCAACGTCCTGACTTTC | CSVEIGRGQGKANVLTF
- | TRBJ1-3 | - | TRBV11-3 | TGTGCCAGCAGCCCTAACCACGGAAACACCATATATTTT | CASSPNHGNTIYF
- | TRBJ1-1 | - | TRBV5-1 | TGCGCCAGCAGCCCAGGGCAGGGGTGGGCTGAAGCTTTCTTT | CASSPGQGWAEAFF
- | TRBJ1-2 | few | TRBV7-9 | TGTGCCAGCAGCACGGAAACGAGGGGCTACACCTTC | CASSTETRGYTF
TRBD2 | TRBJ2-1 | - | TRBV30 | TGTGCCTGGAGTCCGAACCGAGTGAGCGGGGCCAACTATGAGCAGTTCTTC | CAWSPNRVSGANYEQFF